This T cell receptor beta chain was sequenced for a study of blood T cell repertoires in COVID-19. Assay used: immunoSEQ multiplex PCR; TCRdb lists only in-frame clones, some missing. This sample has about 400,000 clones, with just under 90% found just once. Each recovered donor of Cohort 3 presented with two negative PCRs, clearance, or symptom resolution. Germline assignment: CDR1 KGHDR and CDR2 SFDVKD. This CDR3 comprises 16 residues. The ends were cut back, 0 bases at V and 6 bases at J, with 14 bases in the middle. This chain connects TRBV24-1 to TRBJ2-1; the D gene is possibly TRBD2 (6 bases). This receptor was obtained from a woman in her twenties or thirties who had recovered from COVID-19. The sample consisted of PBMCs or T cells enriched from blood (not recorded which). The CDR3 bases are TGTGCCACCAGTGATTTGGGGCTGAGCGGGTCCAATGAGCAGTTCTTC. It encodes CATSDLGLSGSNEQFF.